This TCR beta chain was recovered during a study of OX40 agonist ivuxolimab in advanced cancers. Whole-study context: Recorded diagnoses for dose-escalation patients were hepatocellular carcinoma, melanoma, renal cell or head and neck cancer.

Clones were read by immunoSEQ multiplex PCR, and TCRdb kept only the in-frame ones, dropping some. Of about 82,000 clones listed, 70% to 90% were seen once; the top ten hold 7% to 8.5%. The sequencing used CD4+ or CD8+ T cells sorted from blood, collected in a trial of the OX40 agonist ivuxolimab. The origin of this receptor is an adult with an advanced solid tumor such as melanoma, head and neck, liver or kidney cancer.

The CDR3 DNA is TGTGCCAGCAGCCGGGGACTAGCGGGAGGGACCGACGAGCAGTACTTC. As protein: CASSRGLAGGTDEQYF. V is TRBV5-4 and J is TRBJ2-7; TRBD2 matches 16 bases. The CDR3 runs 16 residues. The junction had 6 bases not matched to a gene; V was cut back by 4 bases and J by 5 bases. The germline V gene encodes CDR1 SGHNT and CDR2 YYREEE (reference sequence).